The 32 T cell receptor beta chains below all came from one sample that was sequenced in a study of graft-versus-host responses after intestinal transplantation (dated by TCRdb to the early 2020s). The time point label here, explained by the study, means: cells obtained before transplantation from donor or recipient. For these TCRs, the target antigens are not known. The method was the immunoSEQ multiplex PCR assay. Drawn from immuneACCESS, this table holds only the in-frame rearrangements with V and J called that TCRdb kept. Clones are partly lost; checked studies trace under half to an unresolved V gene and leave the rest unexplained. In all, the sample holds 75,000 to 100,000 clones, and 85% to 95% of those were seen once. The ten largest clones represent less than 0.5% of the sample. The sequencing here drew on unstimulated CD8+ T cells sorted from spleen or lymph node cells, taken before intestinal transplant. These receptors were taken from a human donor who received an intestinal transplant.

This chain uses TRBV9 with TRBJ1-6; possible D gene TRBD1, 5 bases. The CDR3 covers 17 residues. Per germline, CDR1 SGDLS and CDR2 YYNGEE. Trimming took 0 bases from V and 0 from J, leaving 10 bases between them. In DNA form, the CDR3 reads TGTGCCAGCAGCGTAGATGACAGTAGCTCCTATAATTCACCCCTCCACTTT. As protein: CASSVDDSSSYNSPLHF.

V and J are TRBV4-1 and TRBJ2-2; D not certain. The CDR3 is 14 amino acids. Germline V gene lookup returns CDR1 MGHRA and CDR2 YSYEKL. Deletions cut 3 bases from V and 5 bases from J, with 10 bases between. This chain's CDR3 is CASSQALSTGELFF. DNA of the CDR3: TGCGCCAGCAGCCAGGCTTTATCGACCGGGGAGCTGTTTTTT.

This clone was detected only a few times. V usage is TRBV14 and J usage is TRBJ2-1; 7 bases agree with TRBD1. This CDR3 contains 15 residues. V gave up 4 bases and J gave up 2 bases; unmatched junction bases: 5. Germline CDR1 reads SGHDN; CDR2 reads FVKESK. CDR3: CASSLRDRAYNEQFF. The DNA for the CDR3 is TGTGCCAGCAGCCTCCGGGACAGAGCCTACAATGAGCAGTTCTTC.

This clone was detected once. V is TRBV7-2 and J is TRBJ2-7; TRBD1 is a possible D gene (6 bases). This CDR3 has 14 residues. The V gene's germline CDR1 is SGHTA and CDR2 FQGNSA. The V and J ends lost 5 bases and 3 bases respectively, with 14 bases between them. CDR3: CASSQDGTNYEQYF. The DNA for the CDR3 is TGTGCCAGCAGCCAGGACGGGACAAACTACGAGCAGTACTTC.

The chain uses TRBV9 and TRBJ2-7; no firm D call. The CDR3 runs to 15 residues. Trimming pared 2 bases from V and 2 bases from J, leaving 14 bases between. The germline V gene has CDR1 SGDLS and CDR2 YYNGEE. CDR3 loop: CASSVGHTPTYEQYF. Here the CDR3 DNA reads TGTGCCAGCAGCGTGGGCCATACCCCCACCTACGAGCAGTACTTC.

This chain joins TRBV27 and TRBJ1-5; perhaps TRBD1 as D (6 bases). The CDR3 runs 13 residues. The germline V gene encodes CDR1 MNHEY and CDR2 SMNVEV (reference sequence). V dropped 7 bases and J dropped 7 bases, with 14 bases sitting between them. CDR3: CASKGEGNQPQHF. The CDR3 DNA follows: TGTGCCAGCAAGGGGGAAGGGAACCAGCCCCAGCATTTT.

This chain links TRBV2 with TRBJ2-7; 8 bases fit TRBD2. After removal of 5 bases from V and 7 bases from J, the junction contained 16 bases not matched to a gene. This CDR3 region has 16 residues. Germline V gene lookup returns CDR1 SNHLY and CDR2 FYNNEI. The CDR3 spells CASSRLLAVGVREQYF. In DNA, the CDR3 is TGTGCCAGCAGTCGCCTACTAGCGGTTGGGGTTAGGGAGCAGTACTTC.

The chain couples TRBV30 to TRBJ1-1; D might be TRBD1 (5 bases). Germline V gives CDR1 GTSNPN, CDR2 SVGIG (reference sequence). CDR3 length: 12 residues. V was trimmed by 0 bases and J by 8 bases, leaving 10 bases between them. DNA of the CDR3: TGTGCCTGGAGTGTATGGGGCTGGGAAGCTTTCTTT. It encodes CAWSVWGWEAFF.

The genes are TRBV30 and TRBJ2-1; a possible D gene is TRBD1 (5 bases). The germline gives CDR1 GTSNPN, CDR2 SVGIG (reference sequence). V lost 6 bases and J 0 bases, leaving 15 bases between the germline ends. This CDR3 is 15 amino acids long. The CDR3 sequence: CACSGYPSSYNEQFF. In nucleotides, the CDR3 is TGTGCCTGTTCAGGGTACCCGAGCTCCTACAATGAGCAGTTCTTC.

The V and J genes are TRBV29-1 and TRBJ2-2; D unresolved. Germline V CDR1 and CDR2: SQVTM, ANQGSEA. Trimming pared 4 bases from V and 5 bases from J, leaving 8 bases between. The CDR3 spans 12 residues. The CDR3 region is CSVGAATGELFF. The CDR3, as DNA: TGCAGCGTTGGGGCCGCTACCGGGGAGCTGTTTTTT.

The J gene is TRBJ2-3, the V gene TRBV4-2, with 14 bases aligning to TRBD2. V lost 6 bases, J lost 3 bases, and 5 bases stayed unmatched. Germline V CDR1 and CDR2: LGHNA, YNFKEQ. CDR3 length equals 16 residues. The CDR3: CASRLGTSGGTDTQYF. DNA for the CDR3: TGTGCCAGCAGGCTCGGGACTAGCGGGGGTACAGATACGCAGTATTTT.

The V and J genes are TRBV6-6 and TRBJ2-3; weak D call: TRBD1 (5 bases). The CDR3 extends over 11 amino acids. Per the germline V gene, CDR1 is MNHNY and CDR2 is SVGAGI (reference sequence). V was cut by 6 bases and J by 6 bases, with 7 bases left in between. The CDR3 sequence: CASRGPDTQYF. The CDR3 nucleotides are TGTGCCAGCAGGGGGCCGGATACGCAGTATTTT.

The chain links TRBV4-2 to TRBJ2-4; D gene ambiguous. V was pared by 1 base and J by 0 bases, with 7 bases between. Germline V gene sequence: CDR1 LGHNA, CDR2 YNFKEQ. The CDR3 covers 15 residues. Here the CDR3 DNA reads TGTGCCAGCAGCCAAGCTATCTTAGCCAAAAACATTCAGTACTTC. Its protein is CASSQAILAKNIQYF.

The genes are TRBV7-9 and TRBJ2-5; 7 bases align to TRBD2. The germline CDR1 and CDR2 sequences are SEHNR and FQNEAQ (reference sequence). The V segment lost 5 bases and the J segment 2 bases; nucleotides outside the gene matches: 8. CDR3 length: 15 residues. For the CDR3, the DNA is TGTGCCAGCAGCGATCTGGGCGGGGGACAAGAGACCCAGTACTTC. It codes for CASSDLGGGQETQYF.

The chain couples TRBV7-9 to TRBJ1-4; perhaps TRBD1 as D (5 bases). The CDR3 consists of 14 residues. CDR1 and CDR2 (germline): SEHNR, FQNEAQ (reference sequence). The V end lost 6 bases, the J end lost 1 base, and 9 bases lay between the germline ends. The CDR3 bases are TGTGCCAGCAGTTCAGGGTTAACTAATGAAAAACTGTTTTTT. The encoded protein is CASSSGLTNEKLFF.

V gene TRBV11-2 combines with J gene TRBJ2-1; 10 bases are a match to TRBD1. Germline lookup yields CDR1 SGHAT and CDR2 FQNNGV. J lost 1 base, V lost 4 bases, and 1 base had no gene match. The CDR3 covers 15 residues. The CDR3 loop is CASSWTGGSYNEQFF. The CDR3 bases are TGTGCCAGCAGCTGGACAGGGGGGTCCTACAATGAGCAGTTCTTC. Variable domain in full (rest from reference TRBV11-2 and TRBJ2-1): EAGVAQSPRYKIIEKRQSVAFWCNPISGHATLYWYQQILGQGPKLLIQFQNNGVVDDSQLPKDRFSAERLKGVDSTLKIQPAKLEDSAVYLCASSWTGGSYNEQFFGPGTRLTVL.

This sequence joins TRBV27 and TRBJ2-5, with 8 bases identical to TRBD1. This CDR3 comprises 16 residues. J gave up 7 bases and V 4 bases, and 14 bases lay outside the gene matches. Germline loops: CDR1 MNHEY, CDR2 SMNVEV (reference sequence). The chain's CDR3 is CASSSLRQGSPGTQYF. The CDR3 bases are TGTGCCAGCAGTTCCCTTAGACAGGGGTCGCCAGGGACCCAGTACTTC.

V usage is TRBV5-4 and J usage is TRBJ2-5; D unclear. The germline V and J ends were trimmed by 3 bases and 2 bases, with 2 bases remaining between them. Germline assignment: CDR1 SGHNT and CDR2 YYREEE (reference sequence). This CDR3 has 11 amino acids. The chain's CDR3 is CASSSQETQYF. The CDR3, as DNA: TGTGCCAGCAGCTCGCAAGAGACCCAGTACTTC.

The rearrangement joins TRBV13 to TRBJ2-1; TRBD1 aligns across 9 bases. V dropped 7 bases and J dropped 7; count of bases not matched to a gene: 5. There are 13 residues in the CDR3. Germline V gives CDR1 PRHDT, CDR2 FYEKMQ (reference sequence). This chain's CDR3 is CASTRTGANEQFF. In DNA, the CDR3 is TGTGCCAGCACCAGGACAGGGGCTAATGAGCAGTTCTTC.

The V gene is TRBV25-1, the J gene TRBJ1-1; D uncertain. Trimming pared 1 base from V and 0 bases from J, leaving 12 bases between. CDR3 size: 16 residues. Germline CDR1 is MGHDK and CDR2 is SYGVNS. The CDR3 loop is CASSESDSGMNTEAFF. CDR3 nucleotide sequence: TGTGCCAGCAGTGAATCCGATAGCGGCATGAACACTGAAGCTTTCTTT.

V gene TRBV6-4 combines with J gene TRBJ2-1; TRBD2 matches at 11 bases. The length of the CDR3 is 15 residues. V shed 2 bases, J shed 7 bases, and the junction held 4 bases outside the gene matches. Germline V CDR1 and CDR2: MRHNA, SNTAGT. The CDR3 protein is CASSDTSGGGNEQFF. Written as DNA, the CDR3 is TGTGCCAGCAGTGACACTAGCGGGGGAGGTAATGAGCAGTTCTTC.

The chain combines TRBV9 with TRBJ1-5; TRBD1 matches at 8 bases. CDR1 and CDR2 (germline): SGDLS, YYNGEE. This CDR3 is 15 amino acids long. The trim removed 0 bases at V and 4 bases at J, leaving 3 bases unmatched. Written as DNA, the CDR3 is TGTGCCAGCAGCGTAGGGGGGACAGGTAATCAGCCCCAGCATTTT. It codes for CASSVGGTGNQPQHF. Drawing the rest from reference TRBV9 and TRBJ1-5, the complete variable domain is DSGVTQTPKHLITATGQRVTLRCSPRSGDLSVYWYQQSLDQGLQFLIQYYNGEERAKGNILERFSAQQFPDLHSELNLSSLELGDSALYFCASSVGGTGNQPQHFGDGTRLSIL.

The V and J genes are TRBV9 and TRBJ2-5; possible D gene TRBD2, 5 bases. The CDR3 is made up of 17 amino acids. Germline V gene lookup returns CDR1 SGDLS and CDR2 YYNGEE. The V end was cut by 3 bases, the J end by 2 bases, with 20 bases between. The chain's CDR3 is CASSESPHSDSQETQYF. Here the CDR3 DNA reads TGTGCCAGCAGCGAGTCCCCACATAGCGATTCACAAGAGACCCAGTACTTC.

V gene TRBV19 combines with J gene TRBJ1-5; D possibly corresponds to TRBD1 (5 bases). Germline CDR1 reads LNHDA; CDR2 reads SQIVND (reference sequence). With 8 bases removed from V and 5 bases from J, the gap between germline ends came to 13 bases. This CDR3 has 13 amino acids. In nucleotides, the CDR3 is TGTGCCAGTGCCTGGGGAGGGGATCAGCCCCAGCATTTT. This codes for CASAWGGDQPQHF.

The chain recombines TRBV30 with TRBJ2-2, with TRBD1 as a possible D gene (6 bases). V was trimmed by 0 bases and J by 11 bases, leaving 19 bases between them. The germline gives CDR1 GTSNPN, CDR2 SVGIG (reference sequence). The CDR3 is made up of 15 amino acids. The chain's CDR3 is CAWSVLVAGASELFF. CDR3 coding DNA: TGTGCCTGGAGTGTACTTGTGGCAGGGGCTAGTGAGCTGTTTTTT.

V is TRBV30 and J is TRBJ1-6, with D maybe TRBD1 (6 bases). V was trimmed by 5 bases and J by 7 bases, leaving 12 bases between them. The CDR3 sequence is 13 residues long. CDR1 and CDR2 from the germline V gene are GTSNPN and SVGIG (reference sequence). Here the CDR3 reads CAWGGQRNSPLHF. CDR3 nucleotide sequence: TGTGCCTGGGGGGGACAAAGAAATTCACCCCTCCACTTT.

This clone was counted a single time. The chain links TRBV9 to TRBJ1-6; possible D gene TRBD1, 6 bases. The CDR3 spans 15 residues. Trimming stripped 3 bases from V and 1 base from J, with 8 bases between. CDR1 SGDLS and CDR2 YYNGEE come from the germline V gene. CDR3 in DNA: TGTGCCAGCAGCGCACAGGGATCCTATAATTCACCCCTCCACTTT. Its protein product is CASSAQGSYNSPLHF.

V is TRBV4-2 and J is TRBJ2-7; D is unresolved. V was pared by 0 bases and J by 0 bases, with 9 bases between. There are 15 residues in the CDR3. The V gene's germline CDR1 is LGHNA and CDR2 YNFKEQ. CDR3 sequence: CASSQEKWSSYEQYF. The CDR3 bases are TGTGCCAGCAGCCAAGAAAAGTGGAGCTCCTACGAGCAGTACTTC.

V usage is TRBV5-6 and J usage is TRBJ2-1; 8 bases agree with TRBD2. This CDR3 comprises 14 residues. CDR1 SGHDT and CDR2 YYEEEE come from the germline V gene. V lost 2 bases and J lost 6; bases outside the gene matches: 4. The CDR3 DNA reads as TGTGCCAGCAGCTTTCTAGCGGGCGGCAATGAGCAGTTCTTC. This translates into CASSFLAGGNEQFF.

This clone was detected once. The chain has TRBV28 and TRBJ2-3, with D perhaps matching TRBD1 (5 bases). Germline loops: CDR1 MDHEN, CDR2 SYDVKM. V dropped 3 bases and J dropped 2 bases, with 9 bases sitting between them. The CDR3 covers 14 residues. As DNA, the CDR3 is TGTGCCAGCAGTTTTAGGGGCCCCACAGATACGCAGTATTTT. This translates into CASSFRGPTDTQYF.

V is TRBV27 and J is TRBJ1-5, with D maybe TRBD1 (6 bases). Trimming stripped 5 bases from V and 0 bases from J, with 11 bases between. Germline CDR1 MNHEY, CDR2 SMNVEV (reference sequence). The length of the CDR3 is 15 residues. The CDR3 reads CASSPDSFSNQPQHF. The CDR3 nucleotides are TGTGCCAGCAGTCCGGACAGTTTTAGCAATCAGCCCCAGCATTTT.

With regard to this clone: Other nucleotide sequences in the sample specify the same CDR3. The V gene is TRBV4-1, the J gene TRBJ2-2; D is unresolved. CDR1 and CDR2 from the germline V gene are MGHRA and YSYEKL. Trimming removed 6 bases from V and 0 bases from J, with 5 bases in between. The CDR3 has 13 amino acids. The CDR3 nucleotides are TGCGCCAGCAGTCCGTCGAACACCGGGGAGCTGTTTTTT. Its protein is CASSPSNTGELFF.